This T cell receptor (beta chain) came from a study of technical replicates of blood from a few donors. This clone occurred once. Produced via immunoSEQ multiplex PCR; TCRdb's table is partial and in-frame only. Here the sample spans some 80,000 clones, more than 90% being singletons. The TCR sequence derives from a human donor in good health. Sample: T cells isolated from PBMCs.

The DNA of the CDR3 is TGTGCCAGCAGCTTGACCCAGGCGGGACGGTGGTACGAGCAGTACTTC. It encodes CASSLTQAGRWYEQYF. The chain uses TRBV5-6 and TRBJ2-7; D is perhaps TRBD2 (6 bases). Germline assignment: CDR1 SGHDT and CDR2 YYEEEE. The CDR3 has 16 residues. Trimming took 1 base from V and 4 from J, leaving 18 bases between them.